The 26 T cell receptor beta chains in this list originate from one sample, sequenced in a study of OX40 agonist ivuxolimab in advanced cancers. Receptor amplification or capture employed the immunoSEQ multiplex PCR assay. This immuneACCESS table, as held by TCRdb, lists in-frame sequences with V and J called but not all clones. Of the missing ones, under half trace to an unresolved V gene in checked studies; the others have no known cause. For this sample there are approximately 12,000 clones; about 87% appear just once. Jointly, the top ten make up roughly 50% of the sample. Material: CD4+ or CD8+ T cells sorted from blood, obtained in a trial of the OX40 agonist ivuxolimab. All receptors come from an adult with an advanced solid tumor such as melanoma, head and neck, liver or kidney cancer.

The chain's CDR3 is CASSLGLAPEQFF. CDR3 bases: TGTGCCAGCAGCTTGGGACTAGCGCCTGAGCAGTTCTTC. The chain employs TRBV5-6 and TRBJ2-1, with 8 positions matching TRBD2. With 0 bases clipped from V and 9 bases from J, the junction kept 2 bases outside the gene matches. The CDR3 is 13 amino acids. CDR1 and CDR2 (germline): SGHDT, YYEEEE.

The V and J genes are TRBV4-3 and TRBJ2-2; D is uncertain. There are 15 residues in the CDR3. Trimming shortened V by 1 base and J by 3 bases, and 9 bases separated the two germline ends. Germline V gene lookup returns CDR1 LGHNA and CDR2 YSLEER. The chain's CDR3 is CASSQAVVYTGELFF. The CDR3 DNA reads TGCGCCAGCAGCCAAGCCGTGGTATACACCGGGGAGCTGTTTTTT.

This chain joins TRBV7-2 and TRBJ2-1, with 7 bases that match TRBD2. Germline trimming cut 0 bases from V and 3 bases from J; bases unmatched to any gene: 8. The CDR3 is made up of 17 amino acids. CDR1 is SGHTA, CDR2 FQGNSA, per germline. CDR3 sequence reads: CASSLARGRAGYNEQFF. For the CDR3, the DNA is TGTGCCAGCAGCTTAGCCCGTGGGAGGGCCGGCTACAATGAGCAGTTCTTC. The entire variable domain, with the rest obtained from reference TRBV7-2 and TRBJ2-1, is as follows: GAGVSQSPSNKVTEKGKDVELRCDPISGHTALYWYRQSLGQGLEFLIYFQGNSAPDKSGLPSDRFSAERTGGSVSTLTIQRTQQEDSAVYLCASSLARGRAGYNEQFFGPGTRLTVL.

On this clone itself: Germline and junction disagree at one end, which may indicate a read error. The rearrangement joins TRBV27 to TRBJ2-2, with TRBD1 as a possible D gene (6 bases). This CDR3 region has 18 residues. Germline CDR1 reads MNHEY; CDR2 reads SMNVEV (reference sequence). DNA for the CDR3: TGTGCCGGCAGTTTATCCCCGGGACATTTGGCGAACACCGGGGAGCTGTTTTTT. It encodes CAGSLSPGHLANTGELFF.

Here the CDR3 DNA reads TGTGCCAGCAGCAGACAGGGCCTTACCGGGGAGCTGTTTTTT. Its protein product is CASSRQGLTGELFF. V is TRBV7-2 and J is TRBJ2-2; TRBD1 matches 7 bases. This CDR3 region has 14 residues. CDR1 and CDR2 from the germline V gene are SGHTA and FQGNSA. Unmatched junction bases numbered 5, after V lost 5 bases and J lost 5 bases.

CDR3 bases: TGTGCCAGCAGCCAATCGAGCGGGCTCTCCTACGAGCAGTACTTC. As protein: CASSQSSGLSYEQYF. The chain carries TRBV4-2 and TRBJ2-7, with a tentative D call TRBD2 (6 bases). Trimming stripped 2 bases from V and 0 bases from J, with 11 bases between. The CDR3 has 15 residues. Germline V gene lookup returns CDR1 LGHNA and CDR2 YNFKEQ.

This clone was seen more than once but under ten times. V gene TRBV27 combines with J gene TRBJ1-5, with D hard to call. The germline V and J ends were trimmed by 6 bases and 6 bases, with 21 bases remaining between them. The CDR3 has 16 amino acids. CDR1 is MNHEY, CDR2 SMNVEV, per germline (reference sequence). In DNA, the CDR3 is TGTGCCAGCAGATCTCTGACCCGACCCGGCGGTCAGCCCCAGCATTTT. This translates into CASRSLTRPGGQPQHF.

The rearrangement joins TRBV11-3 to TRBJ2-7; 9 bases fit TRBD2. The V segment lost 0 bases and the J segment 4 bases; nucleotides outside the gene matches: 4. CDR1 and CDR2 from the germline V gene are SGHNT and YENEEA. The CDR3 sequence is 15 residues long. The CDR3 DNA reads TGTGCCAGCAGCTTAGAGCCTAGCGGGGTATACGAGCAGTACTTC. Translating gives CASSLEPSGVYEQYF.

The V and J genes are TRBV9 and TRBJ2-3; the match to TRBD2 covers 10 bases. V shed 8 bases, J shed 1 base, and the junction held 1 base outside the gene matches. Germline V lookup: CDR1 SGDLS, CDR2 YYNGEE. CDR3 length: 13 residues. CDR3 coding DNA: TGTGCCAGTACTAGCGGGGGCACAGATACGCAGTATTTT. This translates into CASTSGGTDTQYF.

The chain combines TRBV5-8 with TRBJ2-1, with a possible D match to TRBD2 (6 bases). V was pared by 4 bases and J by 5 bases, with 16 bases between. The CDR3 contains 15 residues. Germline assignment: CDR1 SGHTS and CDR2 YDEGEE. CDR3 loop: CASSPTSGLHNEQFF. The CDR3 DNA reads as TGTGCCAGCAGCCCAACCTCGGGACTCCACAATGAGCAGTTCTTC.

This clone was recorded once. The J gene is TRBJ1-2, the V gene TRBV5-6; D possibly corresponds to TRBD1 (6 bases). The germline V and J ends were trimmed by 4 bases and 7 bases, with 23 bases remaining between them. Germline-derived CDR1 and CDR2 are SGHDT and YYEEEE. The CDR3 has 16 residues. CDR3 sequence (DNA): TGTGCCAGCAGCCCATCGACAGAAAGGATAGGGGGTGGCTACACCTTC. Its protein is CASSPSTERIGGGYTF.

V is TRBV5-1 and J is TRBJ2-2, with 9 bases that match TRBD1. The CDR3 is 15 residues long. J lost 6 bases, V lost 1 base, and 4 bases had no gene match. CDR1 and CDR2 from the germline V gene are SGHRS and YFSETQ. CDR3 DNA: TGCGCCAGCAGCTTGTGGGGGACAGGGTCCGGGGAGCTGTTTTTT. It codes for CASSLWGTGSGELFF.

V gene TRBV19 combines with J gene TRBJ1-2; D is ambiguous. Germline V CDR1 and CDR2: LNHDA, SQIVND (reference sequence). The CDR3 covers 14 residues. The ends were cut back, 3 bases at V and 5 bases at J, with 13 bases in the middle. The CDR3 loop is CASSMGSGSYGYTF. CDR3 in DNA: TGTGCCAGTAGTATGGGCAGCGGTAGTTATGGCTACACCTTC.

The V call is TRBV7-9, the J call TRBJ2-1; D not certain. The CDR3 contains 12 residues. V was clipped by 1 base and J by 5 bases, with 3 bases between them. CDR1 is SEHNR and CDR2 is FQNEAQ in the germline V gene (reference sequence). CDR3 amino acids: CASSLVDNEQFF. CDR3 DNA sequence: TGTGCCAGCAGCTTAGTCGACAATGAGCAGTTCTTC.

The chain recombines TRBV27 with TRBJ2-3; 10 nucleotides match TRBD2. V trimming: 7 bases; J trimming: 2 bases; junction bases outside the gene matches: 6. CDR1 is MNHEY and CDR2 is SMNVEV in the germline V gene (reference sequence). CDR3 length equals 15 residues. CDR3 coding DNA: TGTGCCAGCACCCGTCTAGCGGGGGTCACAGATACGCAGTATTTT. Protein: CASTRLAGVTDTQYF.

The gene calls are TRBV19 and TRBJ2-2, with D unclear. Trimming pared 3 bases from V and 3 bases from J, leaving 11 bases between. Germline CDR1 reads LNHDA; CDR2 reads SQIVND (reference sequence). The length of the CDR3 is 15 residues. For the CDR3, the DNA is TGTGCCAGTAGTATCCTCCCGCGGTACACCGGGGAGCTGTTTTTT. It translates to CASSILPRYTGELFF. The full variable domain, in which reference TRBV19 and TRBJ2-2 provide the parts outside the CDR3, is DGGITQSPKYLFRKEGQNVTLSCEQNLNHDAMYWYRQDPGQGLRLIYYSQIVNDFQKGDIAEGYSVSREKKESFPLTVTSAQKNPTAFYLCASSILPRYTGELFFGEGSRLTVL.

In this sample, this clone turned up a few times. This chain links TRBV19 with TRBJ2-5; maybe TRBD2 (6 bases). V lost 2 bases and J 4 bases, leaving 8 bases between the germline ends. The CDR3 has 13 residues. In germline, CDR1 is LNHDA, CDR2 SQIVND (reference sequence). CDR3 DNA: TGTGCCAGTAGTATATGGGGAGGAGAGACCCAGTACTTC. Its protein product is CASSIWGGETQYF. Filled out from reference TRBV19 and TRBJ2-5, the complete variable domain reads DGGITQSPKYLFRKEGQNVTLSCEQNLNHDAMYWYRQDPGQGLRLIYYSQIVNDFQKGDIAEGYSVSREKKESFPLTVTSAQKNPTAFYLCASSIWGGETQYFGPGTRLLVL.

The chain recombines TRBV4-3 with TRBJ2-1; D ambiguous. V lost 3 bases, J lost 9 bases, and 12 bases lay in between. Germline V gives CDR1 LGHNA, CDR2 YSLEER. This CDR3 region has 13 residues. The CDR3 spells CASSQVYAGEQFF. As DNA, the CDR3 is TGCGCCAGCAGCCAGGTCTATGCTGGTGAGCAGTTCTTC.

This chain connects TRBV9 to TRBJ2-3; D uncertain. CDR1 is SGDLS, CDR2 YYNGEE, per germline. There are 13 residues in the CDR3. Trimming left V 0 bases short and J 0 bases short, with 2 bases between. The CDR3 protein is CASSVVSTDTQYF. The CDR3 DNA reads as TGTGCCAGCAGCGTAGTAAGCACAGATACGCAGTATTTT.

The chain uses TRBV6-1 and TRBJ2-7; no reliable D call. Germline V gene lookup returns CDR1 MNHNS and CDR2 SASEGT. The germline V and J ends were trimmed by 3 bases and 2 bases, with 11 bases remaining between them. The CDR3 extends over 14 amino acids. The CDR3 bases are TGTGCCAGCAGTGAGGGTCCTTACGCCTACGAGCAGTACTTC. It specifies CASSEGPYAYEQYF.

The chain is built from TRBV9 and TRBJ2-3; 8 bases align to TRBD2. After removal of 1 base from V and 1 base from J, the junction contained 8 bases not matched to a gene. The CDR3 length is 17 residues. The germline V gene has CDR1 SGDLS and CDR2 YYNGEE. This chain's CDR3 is CASSVIGAGVGTDTQYF. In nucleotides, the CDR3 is TGTGCCAGCAGCGTAATTGGAGCGGGAGTGGGCACAGATACGCAGTATTTT. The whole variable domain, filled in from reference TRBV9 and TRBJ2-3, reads DSGVTQTPKHLITATGQRVTLRCSPRSGDLSVYWYQQSLDQGLQFLIQYYNGEERAKGNILERFSAQQFPDLHSELNLSSLELGDSALYFCASSVIGAGVGTDTQYFGPGTRLTVL.

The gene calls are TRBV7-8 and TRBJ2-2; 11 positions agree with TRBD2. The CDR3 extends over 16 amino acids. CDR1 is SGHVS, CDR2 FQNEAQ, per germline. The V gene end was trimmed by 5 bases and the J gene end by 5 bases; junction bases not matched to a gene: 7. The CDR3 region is CASSTLAGGDTGELFF. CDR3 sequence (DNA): TGTGCCAGCAGCACTCTAGCGGGAGGAGATACCGGGGAGCTGTTTTTT.

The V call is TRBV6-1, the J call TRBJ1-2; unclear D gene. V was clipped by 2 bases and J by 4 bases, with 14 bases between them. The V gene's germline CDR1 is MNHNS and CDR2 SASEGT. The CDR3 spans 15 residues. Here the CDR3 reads CASSESGGLGYGYTF. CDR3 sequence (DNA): TGTGCCAGCAGTGAATCGGGCGGTCTAGGCTATGGCTACACCTTC.

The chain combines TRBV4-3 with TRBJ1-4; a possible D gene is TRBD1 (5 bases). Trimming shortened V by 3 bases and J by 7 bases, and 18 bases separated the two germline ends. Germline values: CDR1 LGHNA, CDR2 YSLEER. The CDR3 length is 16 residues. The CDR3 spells CASSQNRQLAGEKLFF. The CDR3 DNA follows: TGCGCCAGCAGCCAGAATCGACAGCTTGCAGGTGAAAAACTGTTTTTT.

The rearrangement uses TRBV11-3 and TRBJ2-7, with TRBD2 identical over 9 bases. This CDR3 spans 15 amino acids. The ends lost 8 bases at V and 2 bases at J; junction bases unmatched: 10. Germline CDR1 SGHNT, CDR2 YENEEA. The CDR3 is CASGSGRGRTYEQYF. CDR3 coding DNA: TGTGCCAGCGGTAGCGGGAGAGGTAGGACCTACGAGCAGTACTTC.

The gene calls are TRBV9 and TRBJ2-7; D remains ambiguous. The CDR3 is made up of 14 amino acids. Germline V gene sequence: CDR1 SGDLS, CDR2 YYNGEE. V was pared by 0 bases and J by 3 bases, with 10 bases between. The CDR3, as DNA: TGTGCCAGCAGCGTAGCGTCGACCAGCTACGAGCAGTACTTC. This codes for CASSVASTSYEQYF.